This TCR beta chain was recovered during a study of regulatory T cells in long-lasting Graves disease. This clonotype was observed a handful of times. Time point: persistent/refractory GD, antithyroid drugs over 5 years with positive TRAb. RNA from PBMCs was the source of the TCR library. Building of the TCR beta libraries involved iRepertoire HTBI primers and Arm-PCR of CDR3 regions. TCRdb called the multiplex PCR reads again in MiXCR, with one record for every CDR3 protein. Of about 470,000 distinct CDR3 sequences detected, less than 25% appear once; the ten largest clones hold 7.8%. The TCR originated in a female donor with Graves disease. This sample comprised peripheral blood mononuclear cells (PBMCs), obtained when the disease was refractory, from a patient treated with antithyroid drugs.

The CDR3 DNA is TGCGCCAGCAGTCCAGAGCTAGCGGCCGGGGAGCTGTTTTTT. Its translation is CASSPELAAGELFF. J is TRBJ2-2 and V is TRBV5-1, with TRBD2 matching over 7 bases. V was pared by 5 bases and J by 6 bases, with 7 bases of the junction left unmatched. This CDR3 contains 14 residues. The V gene's germline CDR1 is SGHRS and CDR2 YFSETQ.